This T cell receptor beta chain was found in a study of CD8 T cells in ankylosing spondylitis. Each TCR beta library was made by quantitative 5'-RACE that incorporated molecular barcodes. TCRdb used MiXCR to reprocess the 5' RACE reads, holding one entry per CDR3 protein. The repertoire consists of about 450,000 distinct CDR3 sequences, with roughly a quarter occurring once and the leading ten covering approximately 1%. Remarks on this clonotype: The antigen is undetermined.

Study outcomes and limitations: About 8 highly homologous variants made up a TCR beta motif, and this motif appeared characteristic of ankylosing spondylitis blood. Before this, some motif variants had been reported in reactive arthritis synovial fluid and blood. Reports say disease-linked clones showed up significantly more in matched ankylosing spondylitis synovial fluid.

The sample taken for sequencing was blood, either unsorted or a sorted T cell fraction (not recorded which). This TCR was recovered from a male donor with ankylosing spondylitis.

Here the CDR3 reads CASSMRPSGTEDTQYF. The CDR3 coding sequence is TGTGCCAGTAGTATGAGGCCTAGCGGGACTGAAGATACGCAGTATTTT. V gene TRBV19 combines with J gene TRBJ2-3; 9 nucleotides line up with TRBD2. The V segment lost 3 bases and the J segment 5 bases; nucleotides outside the gene matches: 9. This CDR3 is built from 16 residues. Per germline, CDR1 LNHDA and CDR2 SQIVND (reference sequence).